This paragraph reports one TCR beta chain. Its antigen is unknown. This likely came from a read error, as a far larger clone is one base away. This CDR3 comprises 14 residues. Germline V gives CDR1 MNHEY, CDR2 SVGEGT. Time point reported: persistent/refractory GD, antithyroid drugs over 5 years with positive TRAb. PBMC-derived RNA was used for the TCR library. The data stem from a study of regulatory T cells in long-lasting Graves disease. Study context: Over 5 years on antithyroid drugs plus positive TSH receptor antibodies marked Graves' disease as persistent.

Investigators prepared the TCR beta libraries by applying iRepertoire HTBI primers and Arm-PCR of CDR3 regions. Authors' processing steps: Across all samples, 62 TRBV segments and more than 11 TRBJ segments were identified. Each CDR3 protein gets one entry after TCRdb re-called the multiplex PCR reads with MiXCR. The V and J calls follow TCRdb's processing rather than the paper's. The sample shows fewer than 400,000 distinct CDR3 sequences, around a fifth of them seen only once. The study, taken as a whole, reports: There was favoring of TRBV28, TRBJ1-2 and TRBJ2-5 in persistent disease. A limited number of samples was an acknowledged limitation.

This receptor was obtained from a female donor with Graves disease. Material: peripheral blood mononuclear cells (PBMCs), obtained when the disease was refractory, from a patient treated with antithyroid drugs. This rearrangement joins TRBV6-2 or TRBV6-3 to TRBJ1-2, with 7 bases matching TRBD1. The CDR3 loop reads CAGRRVEGARGYTF. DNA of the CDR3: TGTGCCGGCAGGCGGGTGGAGGGGGCGCGTGGCTACACCTTC.